This T cell receptor beta chain appears in the sequencing data of a study of OX40 agonist ivuxolimab in advanced cancers. Overall study: Patients were given ivuxolimab, an antibody that agonizes OX40 (CD134). Dose-escalation patients suffered from hepatocellular carcinoma, melanoma, renal cell or head and neck cancer. Subjects had a mean age of 60 years, with a range of about 23 to 85; just over 80% were male. Three patients got partial responses; one had hepatocellular carcinoma and two had cutaneous melanoma.

Clones were sequenced by immunoSEQ multiplex PCR, and TCRdb holds only the in-frame ones, with some missing. The sample contains around 63,000 clones, 80% to 90% of which appear only once. The CDR3 totals 17 residues. Germline V lookup: CDR1 MNHNS, CDR2 SASEGT. V trimming: 4 bases; J trimming: 3 bases; junction bases outside the gene matches: 8. The chain has TRBV6-1 and TRBJ1-4; TRBD1 matches at 10 bases. This specimen was CD4+ or CD8+ T cells sorted from blood, taken in a trial of the OX40 agonist ivuxolimab. The TCR originated in an adult with an advanced solid tumor such as melanoma, head and neck, liver or kidney cancer. CDR3 in amino acids: CASSASRDRGPNEKLFF. CDR3 bases: TGTGCCAGCAGTGCGTCCCGGGACAGGGGACCTAATGAAAAACTGTTTTTT.